The present T cell receptor (beta chain) was sequenced within a study of early T cells in non-severe SARS-CoV-2 infection. Ten or more counts support this clonotype. Using its own MiXCR run on the 5' RACE reads, TCRdb lists one record per CDR3 protein. Among about 70,000 distinct CDR3 sequences, over 4% were seen once, and the ten largest hold approximately 7.4%. From germline, CDR1 is WNHNN and CDR2 SYGVQD (reference sequence). The V end was cut by 1 base, the J end by 8 bases, with 15 bases between. CDR3 length: 15 residues. The sample consisted of whole blood, taken at baseline. This receptor was taken from an adult who was a healthcare worker with PCR-confirmed SARS-CoV-2 infection or an uninfected control (not recorded which). The chain recombines TRBV10-1 with TRBJ2-1; D remains unclear. In nucleotides, the CDR3 is TGCGCCAGCAGTGAGTTGGGCAGAACACGGGATGAGCAGTTCTTC. This sequence encodes CASSELGRTRDEQFF.